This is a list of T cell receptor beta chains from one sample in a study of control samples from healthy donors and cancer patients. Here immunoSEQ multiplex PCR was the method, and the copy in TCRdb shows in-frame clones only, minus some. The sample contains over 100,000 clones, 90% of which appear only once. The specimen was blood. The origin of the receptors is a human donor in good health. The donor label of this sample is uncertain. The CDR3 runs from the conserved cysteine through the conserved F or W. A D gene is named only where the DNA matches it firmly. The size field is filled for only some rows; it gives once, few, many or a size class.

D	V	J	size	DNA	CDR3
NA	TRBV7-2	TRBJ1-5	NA	TGTGCCAGCAGCTTTGGCAGTATCAATCAGCCCCAGCATTTT	CASSFGSINQPQHF
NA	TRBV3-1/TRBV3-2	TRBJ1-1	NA	TGTGCCAGCAGCCAACCTCAGGGGAACACTGAAGCTTTCTTT	CASSQPQGNTEAFF
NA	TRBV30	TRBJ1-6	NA	TGTGCCTGGAGTGCGCAGGGCAGGGCGAACTCACCCCTCCACTTT	CAWSAQGRANSPLHF
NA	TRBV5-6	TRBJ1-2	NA	TGTGCCAGCAGCCTCGACAGGAACTATGGCTACACCTTC	CASSLDRNYGYTF
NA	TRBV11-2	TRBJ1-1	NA	TGTGCCAGCAGCTTAGAGTGGCAGTCGAACACTGAAGCTTTCTTT	CASSLEWQSNTEAFF
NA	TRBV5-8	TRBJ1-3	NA	TGTGCCAGCAGCTTAGGCTTCTCTGGAAACACCATATATTTT	CASSLGFSGNTIYF
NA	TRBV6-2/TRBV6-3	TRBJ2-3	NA	TGTGCCAGCAGTCAGGTCGGGGTCACAGATACGCAGTATTTT	CASSQVGVTDTQYF
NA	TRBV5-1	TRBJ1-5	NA	TGCGCCAGCAGCCCGGGGGGTTCAGGCAATCAGCCCCAGCATTTT	CASSPGGSGNQPQHF
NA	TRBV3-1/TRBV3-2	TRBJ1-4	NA	TGTGCCAGCAGCCCAAATAAAGCGCTCCCAACTAATGAAAAACTGTTTTTT	CASSPNKALPTNEKLFF
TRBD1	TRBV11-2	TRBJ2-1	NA	TGTGCCAGCAGGCCAAAGTATCGGGCAGGGGGTAACAATGAGCAGTTCTTC	CASRPKYRAGGNNEQFF
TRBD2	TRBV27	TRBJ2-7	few	TGTGCCAGCAGTTTATACCCCCCTTTAGGGACTACAGCGGCCTACGAGCAGTACTTC	CASSLYPPLGTTAAYEQYF
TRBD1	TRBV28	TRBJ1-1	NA	TGTGCCAGCAGTCGACAGGGTAACACTGAAGCTTTCTTT	CASSRQGNTEAFF
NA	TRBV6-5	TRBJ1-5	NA	TGTGCCAGCAGCGGACAGTATAGCAATCAGCCCCAGCATTTT	CASSGQYSNQPQHF
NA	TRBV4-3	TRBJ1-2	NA	TGCGCCAGCAGCCAAGCCAAGGGGGGCTATGGCTACACCTTC	CASSQAKGGYGYTF
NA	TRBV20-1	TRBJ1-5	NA	TGCAGTGCTAGTGTTCAGGGACCTAGCAATCAGCCCCAGCATTTT	CSASVQGPSNQPQHF
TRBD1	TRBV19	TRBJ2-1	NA	TGTGCCAGTAGTTACCTCACAGGGGGCTCCTACAATGAGCAGTTCTTC	CASSYLTGGSYNEQFF
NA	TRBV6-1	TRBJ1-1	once	TGTGCCAGCAGTGAGCCAGAGGGTAGGATGAACACTGAAGCTTTCTTT	CASSEPEGRMNTEAFF
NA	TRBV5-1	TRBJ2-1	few	TGCGCCAGCAGCTTAAACAAACAGGGATCGGATGAGCAGTTCTTC	CASSLNKQGSDEQFF
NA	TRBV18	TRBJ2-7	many	TGTGCCAGCTCACCACCGGGGCAGGGGTCCCCCTACGAGCAGTACTTC	CASSPPGQGSPYEQYF
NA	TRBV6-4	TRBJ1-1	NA	TGTGCCAGCAGTGAAACAGGGAACACTGAAGCTTTCTTT	CASSETGNTEAFF
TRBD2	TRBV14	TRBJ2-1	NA	TGTGCCAGCAGCCCCACTAGCGGGGGGGCCTATGAGCAGTTCTTC	CASSPTSGGAYEQFF
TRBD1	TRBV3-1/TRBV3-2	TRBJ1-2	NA	TGTGCCAGCAGCCAAGGGACAGGTCTCCTGGGGTATGGCTACACCTTC	CASSQGTGLLGYGYTF
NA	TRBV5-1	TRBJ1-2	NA	TGCGCCAGCAGCTTGGCCTCAGGCCGCTATGGCTACACCTTC	CASSLASGRYGYTF
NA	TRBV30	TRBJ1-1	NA	TGTGCCTGGAGTACCAGGGGAAACACTGAAGCTTTCTTT	CAWSTRGNTEAFF
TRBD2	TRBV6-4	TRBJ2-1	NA	TGTGCCAGCAGTGAGGGGACTAGCGGGGGGACTGAGCAGTTCTTC	CASSEGTSGGTEQFF
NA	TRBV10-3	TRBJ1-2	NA	TGTGCCATCAGTGAGGGAGGTTATAGCCGGGGAGGTACCTCATATGGCTACACCTTC	CAISEGGYSRGGTSYGYTF
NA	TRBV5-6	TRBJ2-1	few	TGTGCCAGCAGCTTGGGCGGCGACCCAGGGGATGAGCAGTTCTTC	CASSLGGDPGDEQFF
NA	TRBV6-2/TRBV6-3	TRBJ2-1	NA	TGTGCCAGCAGTTACTGGGACCCGCGATACAATGAGCAGTTCTTC	CASSYWDPRYNEQFF
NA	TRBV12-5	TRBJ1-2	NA	TGTGCTAGTGGTATGACAGGTGTCTATGGCCACACCTTC	CASGMTGVYGHTF
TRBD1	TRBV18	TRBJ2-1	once	TGTGCCAGCTCAACCGGGACAGGGGCCCATGAGCAGTTCTTC	CASSTGTGAHEQFF
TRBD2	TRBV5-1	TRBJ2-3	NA	TGCGCCAGTCACCCTCGTAGCGGGGTGCCAGATACGCAGTATTTT	CASHPRSGVPDTQYF
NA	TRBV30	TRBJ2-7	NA	TGTGCCTGGAGCGGCAGGGGACCCTACGAGCAGTACTTC	CAWSGRGPYEQYF
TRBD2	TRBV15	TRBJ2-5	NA	TGTGCCACCAGCAGAGACGGTGGCGGGGGGGCTCGAGAGACCCAGTACTTC	CATSRDGGGGARETQYF
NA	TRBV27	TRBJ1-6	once	TGTGCCAGCAGTTTGAGCAGGGCTGGAAATTCACCCCTCCACTTT	CASSLSRAGNSPLHF
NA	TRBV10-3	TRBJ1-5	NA	TGTGCCATCGGTCGGGGGGGTAGCAATCAGCCCCAGCATTTT	CAIGRGGSNQPQHF
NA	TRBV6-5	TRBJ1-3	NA	TGTGCCACCCGTAAGAGCTCTGGAAACACCATATATTTT	CATRKSSGNTIYF
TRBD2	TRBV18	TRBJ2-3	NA	TGTGCCAGCTCACCGGGGACTAGCGGGCGCACAGATACGCAGTATTTT	CASSPGTSGRTDTQYF
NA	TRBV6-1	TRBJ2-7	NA	TGTGCCAGCAGTGAAATATGGACGGGGTCCGGCGAGCAGTACTTC	CASSEIWTGSGEQYF
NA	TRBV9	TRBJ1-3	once	TGTGCCAGCAGCGTAGGGGCAAGCTCTGGAAACACCATATATTTT	CASSVGASSGNTIYF
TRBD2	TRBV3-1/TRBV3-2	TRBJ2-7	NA	TGTGCCAGCAGTCCATCGGGGGGGCTCTCCTACGAGCAGTACTTC	CASSPSGGLSYEQYF
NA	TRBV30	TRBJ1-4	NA	TGTGCCTGGAGTGTAAACCCTGCGGTGGTATTGGAAAAACTGTTTTTT	CAWSVNPAVVLEKLFF
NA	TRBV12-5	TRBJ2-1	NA	TGTGCTAGTGGTTTGCCCACTTCAGGTCCGTTCTTC	CASGLPTSGPFF
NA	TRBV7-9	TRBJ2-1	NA	TGTGCCAGCAGCTTATGGGGGGAGGGTTGGCGGGACAACGAGCAGTTCTTC	CASSLWGEGWRDNEQFF
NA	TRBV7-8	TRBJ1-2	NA	TGTGCCAGCAGCCCGAACTTTAACCATGGCTACACCTTC	CASSPNFNHGYTF
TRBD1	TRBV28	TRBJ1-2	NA	TGTGCCAGCAGGCCGACAGGGAGGGGCGGCTACACCTTC	CASRPTGRGGYTF
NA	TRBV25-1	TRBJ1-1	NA	TGTGCCAGCAGTGAGGGGAGAGGGAACACTGAAGCTTTCTTT	CASSEGRGNTEAFF
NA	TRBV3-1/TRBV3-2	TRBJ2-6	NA	TGTGCCAGCAGCCGCAGTTTCTCTGGGGCCAACGTCCTGACTTTC	CASSRSFSGANVLTF
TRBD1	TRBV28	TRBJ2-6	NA	TGTGCCAGCCTGGAGGACAGGGCTGGGGCCAACGTCCTGACTTTC	CASLEDRAGANVLTF
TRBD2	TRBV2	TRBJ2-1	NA	TGTGCCAGCGGGACTAGCGGGCTCTCCGGGTACAATGAGCAGTTCTTC	CASGTSGLSGYNEQFF
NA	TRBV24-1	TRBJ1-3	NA	TGTGCCACCAGTGATTTGGGGGGCGGAAACACCATATATTTT	CATSDLGGGNTIYF
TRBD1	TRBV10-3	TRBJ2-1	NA	TGTGCCATCAGCGCGGACAGGGTTAATGAGCAGTTCTTC	CAISADRVNEQFF
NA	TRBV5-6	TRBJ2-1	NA	TGTGCCAGCAGTTCGACAGATGTAGGGGTCGATGAGCAGTTCTTC	CASSSTDVGVDEQFF